This T cell receptor beta chain was sequenced during a study of shared clonotypes between healthy human individuals. Deep-level assay runs were performed. The repertoire was sequenced with immunoSEQ multiplex PCR; TCRdb's copy has only in-frame clones and lacks some. The repertoire consists of under 2,500,000 clones, with 90% to 96% occurring once and the leading ten covering 0.13%. Worth noting for this clone: Its antigen is unknown. This same CDR3 is encoded by further DNA sequences in the sample.

Study outcomes and limitations: Larger richness was generally estimated for naive than memory subsets. Roughly 5% of naive CD4 clonotypes were common to a handful of donors.

The sequenced material came from naive CD4+ T cells sorted from blood. Sample subset: CD45RA+ positively selected. The source is a young man in good health.

The CDR3 region is CASSSGTGLYEQYF. The CDR3 nucleotides are TGTGCCAGCAGCTCGGGGACAGGCCTGTACGAGCAGTACTTC. V is TRBV5-6 and J is TRBJ2-7; 8 bases align to TRBD1. This CDR3 contains 14 residues. V was clipped by 3 bases and J by 4 bases; unmatched bases: 6. The germline V gene encodes CDR1 SGHDT and CDR2 YYEEEE.